Below are 17 T cell receptor beta chains sequenced from a single sample in a study of blood T cell repertoires in COVID-19. Produced via immunoSEQ multiplex PCR; TCRdb's table is partial and in-frame only. The table includes a few hundred thousand clones, roughly 87% detected once. Specimen: PBMCs or T cells enriched from blood (not recorded which). Receptors were obtained from a woman aged 18-29 years who had recovered from COVID-19.

The J gene is TRBJ1-3, the V gene TRBV10-3; D uncertain. The CDR3 consists of 14 residues. Per germline, CDR1 ENHRY and CDR2 SYGVKD. Between the trimmed V and J ends, which lost 7 bases and 0 bases, there was a span of 10 bases. The CDR3 protein is CAIIDGRSGNTIYF. In nucleotides, the CDR3 is TGTGCCATCATAGATGGGCGCTCTGGAAACACCATATATTTT.

This chain joins TRBV12-3 or TRBV12-4 and TRBJ2-1; D perhaps matches TRBD1 (5 bases). Trimming shortened V by 2 bases and J by 6 bases, and 8 bases separated the two germline ends. The CDR3 runs 13 residues. CDR3 nucleotide sequence: TGTGCCAGCAGTTTACCAGGGTCCAATGAGCAGTTCTTC. Its translation: CASSLPGSNEQFF.

The gene calls are TRBV9 and TRBJ1-2; D uncertain. Germline CDR1 is SGDLS and CDR2 is YYNGEE. Trimming shortened V by 0 bases and J by 0 bases, and 12 bases separated the two germline ends. This CDR3 region has 16 residues. The CDR3 spells CASSVGAPDANYGYTF. CDR3 nucleotides: TGTGCCAGCAGCGTAGGGGCCCCAGATGCTAACTATGGCTACACCTTC.

The chain joins TRBV5-1 to TRBJ1-2; 8 bases match TRBD1. CDR1 and CDR2 (germline): SGHRS, YFSETQ. Trimming at V came to 2 bases and at J to 7 bases, leaving 7 bases not matched to a gene. CDR3 length: 14 amino acids. This CDR3 reads CASSFTQGAGGYTF. The CDR3 DNA reads as TGCGCCAGCAGCTTCACCCAGGGGGCGGGTGGCTACACCTTC.

In DNA, the CDR3 is TGTGCCAGCAGTCGACGACAGGGAAGCGGCTACACCTTC. Translating it yields CASSRRQGSGYTF. The rearrangement joins TRBV28 to TRBJ1-2; 7 nucleotides line up with TRBD1. CDR1 and CDR2 from the germline V gene are MDHEN and SYDVKM. The CDR3 length is 13 residues. The ends lost 5 bases at V and 8 bases at J; junction bases unmatched: 8.

This chain links TRBV7-2 with TRBJ2-7, with D possibly TRBD2 on 6 matching bases. The V gene lost 2 bases and the J gene lost 4 bases, with 6 bases spanning the gap. Germline V gene sequence: CDR1 SGHTA, CDR2 FQGNSA. The CDR3 loop spans 12 amino acids. Here the CDR3 DNA reads TGTGCCAGCAGCTTAAGCGGGTACGAGCAGTACTTC. Translating gives CASSLSGYEQYF.

A single count supports this clone. The chain uses TRBV7-3 and TRBJ2-3; a possible D gene is TRBD2 (6 bases). Trimming left V 3 bases short and J 2 bases short, with 12 bases between. Germline CDR1 SGHTA, CDR2 FQGTGA. This CDR3 is built from 15 residues. Here the CDR3 reads CASSFTGLNTDTQYF. The CDR3 DNA is TGTGCCAGCAGCTTTACGGGACTTAACACAGATACGCAGTATTTT. The complete variable domain, with remaining parts taken from reference TRBV7-3 and TRBJ2-3, reads GAGVSQTPSNKVTEKGKYVELRCDPISGHTALYWYRQSLGQGPEFLIYFQGTGAADDSGLPNDRFFAVRPEGSVSTLKIQRTERGDSAVYLCASSFTGLNTDTQYFGPGTRLTVL.

The chain couples TRBV19 to TRBJ2-5, with D perhaps matching TRBD2 (6 bases). Between the trimmed V and J ends, which lost 3 bases and 3 bases, there was a span of 17 bases. CDR3 size: 16 residues. CDR1 and CDR2 (germline): LNHDA, SQIVND (reference sequence). This CDR3 is CASSMTSPPLKETQYF. Written as DNA, the CDR3 is TGTGCCAGTAGTATGACTAGTCCACCACTTAAAGAGACCCAGTACTTC. The full variable domain, with the rest looked up from reference TRBV19 and TRBJ2-5, is DGGITQSPKYLFRKEGQNVTLSCEQNLNHDAMYWYRQDPGQGLRLIYYSQIVNDFQKGDIAEGYSVSREKKESFPLTVTSAQKNPTAFYLCASSMTSPPLKETQYFGPGTRLLVL.

The CDR3 sequence is CASSLKGVHEQFF. CDR3 nucleotide sequence: TGTGCCAGCAGTTTAAAAGGGGTCCATGAGCAGTTCTTC. This chain joins TRBV28 and TRBJ2-1, with a tentative D call TRBD1 (5 bases). The CDR3 runs 13 residues. Trimming took off 2 bases at V and 8 bases at J, with 10 bases between the two ends. Germline-derived CDR1 and CDR2 are MDHEN and SYDVKM. Based on the CDR3 plus reference TRBV28 and TRBJ2-1, the full variable domain is DVKVTQSSRYLVKRTGEKVFLECVQDMDHENMFWYRQDPGLGLRLIYFSYDVKMKEKGDIPEGYSVSREKKERFSLILESASTNQTSMYLCASSLKGVHEQFFGPGTRLTVL.

J is TRBJ2-3 and V is TRBV9, with D uncertain. The CDR3 runs 13 residues. Germline CDR1 reads SGDLS; CDR2 reads YYNGEE. The V and J ends lost 2 bases and 2 bases respectively, with 6 bases between them. CDR3 coding DNA: TGTGCCAGCAGCGTGTCAGTCACAGATACGCAGTATTTT. Translated: CASSVSVTDTQYF.

The chain couples TRBV5-1 to TRBJ2-2; D remains unclear. The germline V gene encodes CDR1 SGHRS and CDR2 YFSETQ. V was cut by 0 bases and J by 6 bases, with 9 bases left in between. The CDR3 contains 14 residues. This CDR3 is CASSLAPAAGELFF. The CDR3 DNA follows: TGCGCCAGCAGCTTGGCCCCCGCGGCCGGGGAGCTGTTTTTT.

The chain employs TRBV7-9 and TRBJ2-2; TRBD2 matches at 8 bases. This CDR3 contains 16 residues. Trimming cost V 3 bases and J 0 bases; bases outside gene matches: 3. Per germline, CDR1 SEHNR and CDR2 FQNEAQ (reference sequence). In nucleotides, the CDR3 is TGTGCCAGCAGCTTTATAGCGGGGTCGAACACCGGGGAGCTGTTTTTT. Protein: CASSFIAGSNTGELFF.

The genes are TRBV19 and TRBJ1-2; TRBD1 matches 9 bases. CDR3 length: 15 amino acids. Germline values: CDR1 LNHDA, CDR2 SQIVND (reference sequence). V was pared by 7 bases and J by 4 bases, with 10 bases of the junction left unmatched. This CDR3 reads CASTVQGAGGYGYTF. CDR3 bases: TGTGCCAGTACCGTACAGGGGGCAGGTGGCTATGGCTACACCTTC.

The gene calls are TRBV7-8 and TRBJ1-4; tentative D call: TRBD1 (6 bases). Deletions cut 5 bases from V and 0 bases from J, with 10 bases between. This CDR3 region has 15 residues. Germline CDR1 reads SGHVS; CDR2 reads FQNEAQ. CDR3 in DNA: TGTGCCAGCAGCCCGCGGACAGCAACTAATGAAAAACTGTTTTTT. This sequence encodes CASSPRTATNEKLFF.

J is TRBJ2-5 and V is TRBV3-1 (or the pseudogene TRBV3-2); D may be TRBD2 (5 bases). The CDR3 contains 14 residues. Germline V lookup: CDR1 LGHDT, CDR2 YNNKEL (reference sequence). Trimming pared 5 bases from V and 1 base from J, leaving 11 bases between. CDR3 region: CASSWTSGQETQYF. The DNA for the CDR3 is TGTGCCAGCAGCTGGACTTCGGGCCAAGAGACCCAGTACTTC.

The rearrangement joins TRBV5-5 to TRBJ2-1; D uncertain. Looked up from germline, CDR1 is SGHKS and CDR2 is YYEKEE (reference sequence). V dropped 4 bases and J dropped 0 bases, with 5 bases sitting between them. The CDR3 is 13 amino acids. This CDR3 reads CASSPGSYNEQFF. The CDR3 DNA reads as TGTGCCAGCAGCCCGGGCTCCTACAATGAGCAGTTCTTC.

This rearrangement joins TRBV4-3 to TRBJ2-1; 7 bases agree with TRBD2. The CDR3 is 16 amino acids. J gave up 8 bases and V 0 bases, and 10 bases lay outside the gene matches. Germline-derived CDR1 and CDR2 are LGHNA and YSLEER. The CDR3 protein is CASSQDPGTTYHEQFF. DNA of the CDR3: TGCGCCAGCAGCCAAGACCCCGGGACTACCTATCATGAGCAGTTCTTC.